This passage covers 31 T cell receptor beta chains from one sample sequenced in a study of T cells in severe cutaneous drug reactions. The donors had carbamazepine-induced Stevens-Johnson syndrome or toxic epidermal necrolysis. Libraries were made by iRepertoire multiplex PCR with TCR subtype-specific primers for bulk and single-cell sequencing. One entry per CDR3 protein, without DNA, is what TCRdb gives after re-calling the multiplex PCR reads. This table holds under 3,000 distinct CDR3 sequences. Sample: cells from a skin blister. All receptors come from a human donor with toxic epidermal necrolysis, a severe cutaneous drug reaction.

V and J are TRBV30 and TRBJ1-1; TCRdb's D call, TRBD1, is unchecked because there is no DNA. The CDR3 length is 15 residues. Germline V CDR1 and CDR2: GTSNPN, SVGIG (reference sequence). The chain's CDR3 is CAWSPYTGTNTEAFF.

Frequency places this clonotype as medium-sized. The chain carries TRBV4-1 and TRBJ1-4. The CDR3 covers 16 residues. Germline V gives CDR1 MGHRA, CDR2 YSYEKL. CDR3 loop: CASSPGGGQTNEKLFF.

The V and J genes are TRBV6-6 and TRBJ2-3; the TCRdb call, TRBD1, lacks DNA for checking. CDR1 and CDR2 (germline): MNHNY, SVGAGI (reference sequence). This CDR3 is built from 12 residues. CDR3 residues: CAVGRGTDTQYF.

This clonotype ranks as medium-sized in terms of frequency. This chain connects TRBV25-1 to TRBJ2-1; TCRdb selects TRBD1, and the lack of DNA leaves this call unchecked. Germline V lookup: CDR1 MGHDK, CDR2 SYGVNS. The length of the CDR3 is 14 residues. The CDR3: CASSDRDRGETQFF.

This chain joins TRBV6-2 or TRBV6-3 and TRBJ2-1; TCRdb's D call of TRBD1 is untestable without DNA. Per germline, CDR1 MNHEY and CDR2 SVGEGT. The CDR3 extends over 14 amino acids. The CDR3 loop reads CASFGLRAYNEQFF.

J is TRBJ2-3 and V is TRBV20-1; with no DNA, the TCRdb D assignment of TRBD1 cannot be verified. The CDR3 spans 14 residues. Germline values: CDR1 DFQATT, CDR2 SNEGSKA (reference sequence). The CDR3 reads CSARGTGLGYEQYF.

The V call is TRBV19, the J call TRBJ2-7; TCRdb picks TRBD2, but there is no DNA to check that call. The CDR3 covers 16 residues. CDR1 LNHDA and CDR2 SQIVND come from the germline V gene (reference sequence). The CDR3 here is CASSILAGSPSYGQYF.

By frequency, this clonotype registers medium-sized. The J gene is TRBJ1-4, the V gene TRBV27. The CDR3 contains 15 residues. The germline V gene encodes CDR1 MNHEY and CDR2 SMNVEV (reference sequence). The CDR3 loop is CASSLSVGSGEKLFF.

CDR3 protein: CASSQVAIFSYEQYF. This chain connects TRBV4-1 to TRBJ2-7. Germline values: CDR1 MGHRA, CDR2 YSYEKL. The CDR3 runs 15 residues.

The chain carries TRBV12-3 or TRBV12-4 and TRBJ1-1; the D gene TCRdb calls, TRBD1, cannot be checked with no DNA. The CDR3 spans 14 residues. The CDR3 region is CASSPPGTDTEAFF.

The chain carries TRBV29-1 and TRBJ2-3; the TCRdb D gene call, TRBD1, has no DNA to confirm it. Germline CDR1 SQVTM, CDR2 ANQGSEA. The CDR3 has 14 residues. The CDR3 region is CSVGTGAGTDTQYF.

This sequence joins TRBV28 and TRBJ2-7; absent DNA, TCRdb's TRBD1 call cannot be checked. Germline V gene data show CDR1 as MDHEN and CDR2 as SYDVKM. There are 14 residues in the CDR3. Here the CDR3 reads CASSLSLRDGEQYF. The complete variable domain, with remaining parts taken from reference TRBV28 and TRBJ2-7, reads DVKVTQSSRYLVKRTGEKVFLECVQDMDHENMFWYRQDPGLGLRLIYFSYDVKMKEKGDIPEGYSVSREKKERFSLILESASTNQTSMYLCASSLSLRDGEQYFGPGTRLTVT.

Measured by frequency, this clonotype is medium-sized (0.01 to 0.1%). The V gene is TRBV27, the J gene TRBJ2-1; TCRdb outputs TRBD2, but without DNA this stays unchecked. The CDR3 is made up of 15 amino acids. The germline gives CDR1 MNHEY, CDR2 SMNVEV (reference sequence). CDR3 sequence: CASSFSSGMVNEQFF.

This chain connects TRBV5-5 to TRBJ1-5; TCRdb selects TRBD1, and the lack of DNA leaves this call unchecked. This CDR3 region has 15 residues. The germline V gene has CDR1 SGHKS and CDR2 YYEKEE (reference sequence). The CDR3: CASRPGQGDNQPQHF.

This clonotype is called medium-sized based on its frequency. CDR3 in amino acids: CASSKDSGEQYF. J is TRBJ2-7 and V is TRBV11-3; the D call of TRBD2 rests on TCRdb alone, since no DNA is present to check it. This CDR3 region has 12 residues. The germline gives CDR1 SGHNT, CDR2 YENEEA. Using reference TRBV11-3 and TRBJ2-7 for the parts outside the CDR3, the full variable domain is EAGVVQSPRYKIIEKKQPVAFWCNPISGHNTLYWYLQNLGQGPELLIRYENEEAVDDSQLPKDRFSAERLKGVDSTLKIQPAELGDSAVYLCASSKDSGEQYFGPGTRLTVT.

Judged by frequency, this clonotype is medium-sized (0.01 to 0.1%). V and J are TRBV14 and TRBJ2-6. The CDR3 has 16 amino acids. CDR1 is SGHDN and CDR2 is FVKESK in the germline V gene. This CDR3 reads CASSLLWVSGANVLTF.

This clonotype counts as large by frequency. This chain links TRBV20-1 with TRBJ2-7; the TCRdb D gene call, TRBD1, has no DNA to confirm it. This CDR3 spans 14 amino acids. The germline V gene has CDR1 DFQATT and CDR2 SNEGSKA (reference sequence). Here the CDR3 reads CSARDRDGTYEQYF.

The genes are TRBV2 and TRBJ1-5. This CDR3 comprises 16 residues. Germline-derived CDR1 and CDR2 are SNHLY and FYNNEI. The CDR3 loop is CASSRYARDSNQPQHF.

The chain is built from TRBV20-1 and TRBJ2-1; TCRdb's D gene call, TRBD1, goes unchecked for lack of DNA. The CDR3 runs to 15 residues. The germline V gene encodes CDR1 DFQATT and CDR2 SNEGSKA (reference sequence). CDR3 sequence reads: CSARGQGRYYNEQFF.

The chain has TRBV12-3 or TRBV12-4 and TRBJ1-1. This CDR3 is 14 amino acids long. The CDR3: CASSLRQMNTEAFF.

The rearrangement links TRBV7-6 to TRBJ2-5; TCRdb selects TRBD1, and the lack of DNA leaves this call unchecked. The CDR3 is made up of 13 amino acids. Germline V CDR1 and CDR2: SGHVS, FNYEAQ. The CDR3: CASSEGTAETQYF.

The chain uses TRBV7-6 and TRBJ2-7; TCRdb selects TRBD1, and the lack of DNA leaves this call unchecked. The CDR3 consists of 13 residues. CDR1 and CDR2 from the germline V gene are SGHVS and FNYEAQ. CDR3 sequence reads: CASSFYPGDEQYF.

This clonotype is identified as medium-sized from frequency. Here the CDR3 reads CASSLVTGGSYNEQFF. The V call is TRBV28, the J call TRBJ2-1; TCRdb picks TRBD1, but there is no DNA to check that call. Germline V gives CDR1 MDHEN, CDR2 SYDVKM. The CDR3 runs 16 residues.

This clonotype is classed as medium-sized by frequency. The chain couples TRBV27 to TRBJ2-2; TCRdb designates TRBD1, a call that cannot be tested without DNA. The CDR3 is made up of 16 amino acids. Germline V CDR1 and CDR2: MNHEY, SMNVEV (reference sequence). The CDR3 loop reads CASSPWGTGGTGELFF.

The chain employs TRBV29-1 and TRBJ2-3; TCRdb designates TRBD2, a call that cannot be tested without DNA. CDR1 SQVTM and CDR2 ANQGSEA come from the germline V gene. CDR3 length: 15 amino acids. The CDR3 protein is CSVAFGGLSTDTQYF.

The V call is TRBV10-2, the J call TRBJ1-4. CDR1 and CDR2 from the germline V gene are WSHSY and SAAADI. The CDR3 covers 12 residues. The CDR3 here is CASSEGDNQLFF.

This clonotype is medium-sized by frequency. Here the CDR3 reads CASSLGEEAGGIAYNEQFF. The gene calls are TRBV11-1 and TRBJ2-1; TCRdb's D call of TRBD2 is untestable without DNA. Per germline, CDR1 SGHAT and CDR2 FQDESV (reference sequence). The CDR3 extends over 19 amino acids.

This clonotype ranks as medium-sized (0.01 to 0.1%) in terms of frequency. The chain combines TRBV24-1 with TRBJ2-1; TCRdb's D call, TRBD1, is unchecked because there is no DNA. The CDR3 is 17 residues long. Germline V lookup: CDR1 KGHDR, CDR2 SFDVKD. CDR3 sequence reads: CATSQQGDASSYNKQFF.

V and J are TRBV6-2 or TRBV6-3 and TRBJ1-2; TCRdb designates TRBD1, a call that cannot be tested without DNA. The CDR3 runs to 17 residues. Per germline, CDR1 MNHEY and CDR2 SVGEGT. The CDR3 protein is CASMERDRSAPDYGYTF.

The rearrangement joins TRBV30 to TRBJ1-3; as DNA is missing, the TRBD1 call by TCRdb cannot be tested. The CDR3 is 13 amino acids. Germline lookup yields CDR1 GTSNPN and CDR2 SVGIG (reference sequence). CDR3 sequence: CAGLGTAGNTIYF.

This rearrangement joins TRBV29-1 to TRBJ2-5; with no DNA, the TCRdb D assignment of TRBD1 cannot be verified. The CDR3 totals 13 residues. Germline CDR1 reads SQVTM; CDR2 reads ANQGSEA. The CDR3 sequence is CSVDPGLIETQYF.